These T cell receptor beta chains were read from a single sample in a study of T cell repertoires in cytomegalovirus infection. TCRdb called the reads again in MiXCR, with one record for every CDR3 protein. This sample has around 800,000 distinct CDR3 sequences, with about 31% found just once. The antigens of these receptors remain unknown. This material consisted of cultured CD8+ T cells from PBMCs, taken from culture after CMV antigen stimulation. Receptors originate from a human donor in good health (CMV status not recorded). Some clones in this sample may be carry-over from other donors' samples. Both conserved end residues are trimmed from each CDR3. A D gene is named only where the DNA matches it firmly.

v_gene	len	j_gene	d_gene	CDR3aa
TRBV10-3	12	TRBJ1-1	-	AISEGGGNTEAF
TRBV10-3	10	TRBJ1-4	-	APGEVKEKLF
TRBV7-2	15	TRBJ1-5	-	ASSLAPRPEGNQPQH
TRBV7-9	15	TRBJ2-1	TRBD1	ASIQGSGVTSYNEQF
TRBV5-1	13	TRBJ1-4	-	ASTSSGVSGEKLF
TRBV27	11	TRBJ1-2	-	ASSPFGSYGYT
TRBV4-3	14	TRBJ2-1	TRBD2	ASSYPGSGADNEQF
TRBV6-1	16	TRBJ1-1	TRBD1	ASSERTGGLTLNTEAF
TRBV14	13	TRBJ1-6	-	ASSLHSLANSPLH
TRBV7-2	13	TRBJ2-1	TRBD2	ASSLAPGGYNEQF
TRBV12-3/TRBV12-4	11	TRBJ2-5	-	ASSPVATETQY
TRBV11-2	15	TRBJ1-3	-	ASSHTYTGYSRNTIY
TRBV7-6	15	TRBJ2-3	TRBD1	ASSRNWGRGRTDTQY
TRBV6-5	14	TRBJ2-1	TRBD2	ASSIIAGPSYNEQF
TRBV6-2/TRBV6-3	11	TRBJ1-2	-	ASSYNLHYGYT
TRBV7-9	13	TRBJ2-5	TRBD2	ASSSPGLGAETQY
TRBV4-2	13	TRBJ2-5	-	ASSHLERGQETQY
TRBV6-5	18	TRBJ1-3	-	ASSYDNLLINKQDGNTIY
TRBV12-5	15	TRBJ1-1	TRBD1	ASGWGTGGQVNTEAF
TRBV7-6	14	TRBJ1-1	-	ASSLEVEQMNTEAF
TRBV7-9	12	TRBJ2-3	-	ASSPPFGTDTQY
TRBV3-1	14	TRBJ1-6	-	ASSQELGSLRSPLH
TRBV6-1	13	TRBJ2-7	TRBD1	ASSADRDRAYEQY
TRBV7-8	11	TRBJ1-3	-	ASSLARGNTIY
TRBV27	16	TRBJ2-1	TRBD1	ASSFPKAGTGNYNEQF
TRBV5-4	12	TRBJ2-7	-	ASSFRGSNYEQY
TRBV7-4	15	TRBJ2-3	TRBD2	ASSPRTSGPSTDTQY
TRBV12-3/TRBV12-4	11	TRBJ2-5	-	ASREQGRETQY
TRBV25-1	9	TRBJ2-4	-	ASSETGIPY
TRBV12-3/TRBV12-4	13	TRBJ2-3	TRBD2	ASSGLVDGSDTQY
TRBV3-1	14	TRBJ2-7	-	ASSQPGPRGSYEQY
TRBV19	16	TRBJ1-1	TRBD1	ASSAARTGTILNTEAF
TRBV19	13	TRBJ2-1	TRBD2	ASTPGTSAYNEQF
TRBV28	10	TRBJ2-1	-	ASSLHSNEQF
TRBV2	13	TRBJ1-4	TRBD1	ASSLQGAANEKLF
TRBV27	14	TRBJ1-1	-	ASRLIGAGSLTEAF
TRBV7-8	13	TRBJ1-5	-	ASSYGGPRAGDQH
TRBV27	11	TRBJ1-6	-	ASSLNVNSPLH
TRBV6-1	12	TRBJ2-7	TRBD1	ASSDETGVYEQY
TRBV20-1	16	TRBJ2-1	TRBD2	SARDPISGASSYNEQF
TRBV7-9	11	TRBJ2-7	-	ASSSTISYEQY